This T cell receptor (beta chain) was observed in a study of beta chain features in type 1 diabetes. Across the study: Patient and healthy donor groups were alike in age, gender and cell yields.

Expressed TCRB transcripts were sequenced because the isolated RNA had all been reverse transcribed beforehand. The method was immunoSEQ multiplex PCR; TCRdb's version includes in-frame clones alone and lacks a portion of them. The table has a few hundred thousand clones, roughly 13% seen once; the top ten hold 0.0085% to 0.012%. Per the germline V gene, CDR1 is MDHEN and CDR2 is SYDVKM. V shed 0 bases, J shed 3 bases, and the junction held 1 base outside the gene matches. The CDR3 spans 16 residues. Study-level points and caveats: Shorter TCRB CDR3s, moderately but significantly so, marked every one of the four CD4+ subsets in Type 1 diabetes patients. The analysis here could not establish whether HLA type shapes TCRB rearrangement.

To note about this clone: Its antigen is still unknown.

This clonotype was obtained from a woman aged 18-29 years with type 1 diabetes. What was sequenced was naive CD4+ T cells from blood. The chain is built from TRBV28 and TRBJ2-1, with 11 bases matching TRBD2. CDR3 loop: CASSLWGTSGYNEQFF. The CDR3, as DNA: TGTGCCAGCAGTTTATGGGGGACTAGCGGCTACAATGAGCAGTTCTTC.